This T cell receptor (beta chain) was documented in a study of identical twins. The V gene end was trimmed by 5 bases and the J gene end by 7 bases; junction bases not matched to a gene: 18. Germline CDR1 and CDR2: SGHVS and FNYEAQ. This CDR3 is 18 amino acids long. One entry per CDR3 protein, called by TCRdb with MiXCR from the 5' RACE reads. The table lists some 300,000 distinct CDR3 sequences, around an eighth of them singletons. Each donor (without exception) was a healthy Caucasian. These records were also assigned to another study, of yellow fever vaccine responses in identical twins.

Sequenced: CD8+ T cells sorted from blood. The chain links TRBV7-6 to TRBJ2-1; 9 nucleotides align to TRBD2. This TCR was recovered from a woman aged 18-29 years in good health. CDR3 coding DNA: TGTGCCAGCAGCACCTCGACGGCTAGCGGGAATGGTTGGAATGAGCAGTTCTTC. Amino acid sequence: CASSTSTASGNGWNEQFF. Combining the CDR3 with reference TRBV7-6 and TRBJ2-1 gives the whole variable domain GAGVSQSPRYKVTKRGQDVALRCDPISGHVSLYWYRQALGQGPEFLTYFNYEAQQDKSGLPNDRFSAERPEGSISTLTIQRTEQRDSAMYRCASSTSTASGNGWNEQFFGPGTRLTVL.